The 29 T cell receptor beta chains below were found in one sample sequenced in a study of cytomegalovirus exposure and HLA in healthy donors. Primers for the PCR totalled 60 Vbeta and 13 Jbeta. Method: immunoSEQ multiplex PCR; TCRdb's copy keeps in-frame clones and lacks some. The profile shows 150,000 to 200,000 clones, about four fifths of them singletons. The sample was PBMCs. The receptors originated from a woman in her twenties or thirties in good health and CMV-seropositive.

This clone was recorded once. The chain employs TRBV4-1 and TRBJ2-5; no clear D gene. This CDR3 spans 14 amino acids. V dropped 1 base and J dropped 1 base, with 7 bases sitting between them. The V gene's germline CDR1 is MGHRA and CDR2 YSYEKL. CDR3 sequence reads: CASSQGQIQETQYF. The CDR3 DNA follows: TGCGCCAGCAGCCAAGGCCAGATCCAAGAGACCCAGTACTTC.

This clone was counted between two and nine times. CDR3 sequence (DNA): TGTGCCAGCAGCTCACAGGGGTCGGTGACTGAAGCTTTCTTT. Encoded protein: CASSSQGSVTEAFF. V and J are TRBV7-3 and TRBJ1-1; 7 bases agree with TRBD1. CDR1 is SGHTA, CDR2 FQGTGA, per germline. The CDR3 runs to 14 residues. V trimming: 4 bases; J trimming: 5 bases; junction bases outside the gene matches: 7.

The chain carries TRBV19 and TRBJ2-5, with D tentatively TRBD1 (6 bases). Germline V lookup: CDR1 LNHDA, CDR2 SQIVND (reference sequence). CDR3 length: 14 residues. Trimming pared 5 bases from V and 1 base from J, leaving 11 bases between. CDR3 sequence: CASSSRQVQETQYF. The DNA of the CDR3 is TGTGCCAGTAGTTCTCGACAGGTCCAAGAGACCCAGTACTTC.

The CDR3 spells CASSQGAETDTQYF. CDR3 bases: TGTGCCAGCAGCCAGGGGGCCGAAACAGATACGCAGTATTTT. The chain is built from TRBV16 and TRBJ2-3, with TRBD1 as a possible D gene (6 bases). V was shortened by 3 bases and J by 3 bases, with 10 bases between the two germline ends. The CDR3 sequence is 14 residues long. Germline CDR1 and CDR2: KGHSY and FQNENV.

This chain connects TRBV19 to TRBJ2-7; no definite D call. CDR1 LNHDA and CDR2 SQIVND come from the germline V gene (reference sequence). Trimming took 6 bases from V and 2 from J, leaving 14 bases between them. This CDR3 is built from 14 residues. CDR3: CASRRENRAYEQYF. For the CDR3, the DNA is TGTGCCAGTAGGCGAGAAAACAGAGCCTACGAGCAGTACTTC.

This chain connects TRBV7-2 to TRBJ2-7, with D possibly TRBD2 on 5 matching bases. Germline values: CDR1 SGHTA, CDR2 FQGNSA. The CDR3 is made up of 15 amino acids. V was clipped by 2 bases and J by 6 bases, with 17 bases between them. CDR3 nucleotides: TGTGCCAGCAGCTTAATGAGGGATAGTTCAGGCGAGCAGTACTTC. It encodes CASSLMRDSSGEQYF.

The chain joins TRBV7-3 to TRBJ1-1, with D unresolved. Germline-derived CDR1 and CDR2 are SGHTA and FQGTGA. The CDR3 sequence is 13 residues long. Trimming removed 2 bases at V and 1 base at J, with 5 bases between. The CDR3 loop is CASSLGQNTEAFF. CDR3 in DNA: TGTGCCAGCAGCTTAGGGCAGAACACTGAAGCTTTCTTT. The variable domain in full, completed from reference TRBV7-3 and TRBJ1-1, reads GAGVSQTPSNKVTEKGKYVELRCDPISGHTALYWYRQSLGQGPEFLIYFQGTGAADDSGLPNDRFFAVRPEGSVSTLKIQRTERGDSAVYLCASSLGQNTEAFFGQGTRLTVV.

This clone occurred once. The chain couples TRBV28 to TRBJ1-3; unclear D gene. The CDR3 loop spans 14 amino acids. The V end was cut by 4 bases, the J end by 4 bases, with 11 bases between. Germline V gene sequence: CDR1 MDHEN, CDR2 SYDVKM. For the CDR3, the DNA is TGTGCCAGCAGTTCTTCCATCGGGGGAAACACCATATATTTT. The encoded protein is CASSSSIGGNTIYF.

The chain combines TRBV5-1 with TRBJ2-1; TRBD1 is a possible D gene (6 bases). Trimming stripped 5 bases from V and 8 bases from J, with 17 bases between. The CDR3 runs 14 residues. Germline V gives CDR1 SGHRS, CDR2 YFSETQ. DNA for the CDR3: TGCGCCAGCAGAATTGGCGCAGGGGACGATGAGCAGTTCTTC. Amino acid sequence: CASRIGAGDDEQFF.

This clone occurred a few times. The chain joins TRBV6-1 to TRBJ2-3; 9 positions agree with TRBD2. CDR1 and CDR2 (germline): MNHNS, SASEGT. J was trimmed by 6 bases and V by 6 bases; bases with no gene match: 7. The CDR3 is 14 amino acids. CDR3 nucleotide sequence: TGTGCCAGCAGCGTGGGACTAGCAATGGATACGCAGTATTTT. This codes for CASSVGLAMDTQYF.

The gene calls are TRBV9 and TRBJ2-1, with unresolved D. CDR3 length: 14 residues. The V end lost 0 bases, the J end lost 2 bases, and 6 bases lay between the germline ends. CDR1 is SGDLS and CDR2 is YYNGEE in the germline V gene. CDR3 residues: CASSVDAAYNEQFF. The CDR3 nucleotides are TGTGCCAGCAGCGTAGATGCAGCCTACAATGAGCAGTTCTTC.

The chain has TRBV7-2 and TRBJ1-5; TRBD1 aligns across 9 bases. From germline, CDR1 is SGHTA and CDR2 FQGNSA. The V gene end was trimmed by 0 bases and the J gene end by 4 bases; junction bases not matched to a gene: 1. The CDR3 has 15 amino acids. The CDR3: CASSLAGQGNQPQHF. As DNA, the CDR3 is TGTGCCAGCAGCTTAGCGGGACAGGGTAATCAGCCCCAGCATTTT.

The J gene is TRBJ2-2, the V gene TRBV28; TRBD2 agrees at 10 bases. CDR3 length equals 17 residues. V lost 3 bases to trimming and J lost 6 bases; unmatched junction nucleotides: 10. The germline V gene encodes CDR1 MDHEN and CDR2 SYDVKM. This chain's CDR3 is CASSFAGRSGGAGELFF. CDR3 in DNA: TGTGCCAGCAGTTTCGCTGGAAGGAGCGGGGGGGCCGGGGAGCTGTTTTTT.

The V gene is TRBV5-4, the J gene TRBJ2-7, with 8 bases lining up with TRBD2. With V trimmed by 4 bases and J by 3 bases, 6 bases remained unmatched. The CDR3 has 14 residues. CDR1 is SGHNT, CDR2 YYREEE, per germline (reference sequence). The CDR3 sequence: CASSVTSGGYEQYF. The CDR3 coding sequence is TGTGCCAGCAGCGTAACTAGCGGCGGCTACGAGCAGTACTTC.

The chain uses TRBV6-1 and TRBJ1-2, with TRBD1 identical over 7 bases. The CDR3 is made up of 13 amino acids. V was clipped by 11 bases and J by 6 bases; unmatched bases: 12. Germline lookup yields CDR1 MNHNS and CDR2 SASEGT. In nucleotides, the CDR3 is TGTGCCCTTCTAATGACAGGGTCAAATGGCTACACCTTC. As protein: CALLMTGSNGYTF.

The rearrangement joins TRBV11-1 to TRBJ1-3, with no clear D. V lost 5 bases and J lost 0, with 11 bases in between. Germline loops: CDR1 SGHAT, CDR2 FQDESV (reference sequence). The CDR3 extends over 15 amino acids. The CDR3 here is CASSPRFVSGNTIYF. CDR3 sequence (DNA): TGTGCCAGCAGCCCCCGGTTCGTCTCTGGAAACACCATATATTTT.

The CDR3 region is CASSQGRNRNIQYF. The CDR3 nucleotides read TGTGCCAGCAGCCAAGGTCGTAATAGAAACATTCAGTACTTC. The chain recombines TRBV14 with TRBJ2-4; no clear D gene. The CDR3 contains 14 residues. V lost 1 base to trimming and J lost 6 bases, with 10 bases between them. The germline V gene has CDR1 SGHDN and CDR2 FVKESK.

The V and J genes are TRBV30 and TRBJ2-6; 11 positions agree with TRBD2. This CDR3 has 17 amino acids. J was trimmed by 2 bases and V by 3 bases; bases with no gene match: 6. Germline assignment: CDR1 GTSNPN and CDR2 SVGIG (reference sequence). CDR3 residues: CAWSLLAGAAGANVLTF. Written as DNA, the CDR3 is TGTGCCTGGAGCCTACTAGCGGGAGCTGCTGGGGCCAACGTCCTGACTTTC. Variable domain in full (rest from reference TRBV30 and TRBJ2-6): SQTIHQWPATLVQPVGSPLSLECTVEGTSNPNLYWYRQAAGRGLQLLFYSVGIGQISSEVPQNLSASRPQDRQFILSSKKLLLSDSGFYLCAWSLLAGAAGANVLTFGAGSRLTVL.

The chain is built from TRBV27 and TRBJ1-6; D not certain. The CDR3 contains 15 residues. The ends were cut back, 1 base at V and 3 bases at J, with 7 bases in the middle. Germline V lookup: CDR1 MNHEY, CDR2 SMNVEV (reference sequence). The CDR3 reads CASSLLFRYNSPLHF. CDR3 in DNA: TGTGCCAGCAGTTTATTATTCCGCTATAATTCACCCCTCCACTTT.

The V gene is TRBV15, the J gene TRBJ1-5, with D possibly TRBD1 on 5 matching bases. Deletions cut 0 bases from V and 6 bases from J, with 12 bases between. Germline CDR1 LNHNV, CDR2 YYDKDF (reference sequence). The CDR3 runs 15 residues. CDR3 loop: CATSRDRDGSQPQHF. CDR3 sequence (DNA): TGTGCCACCAGCAGAGACAGGGATGGCAGTCAGCCCCAGCATTTT.

This clone was recorded once. This rearrangement joins TRBV2 to TRBJ2-1; 7 bases are shared with TRBD2. The CDR3 is made up of 13 amino acids. The V and J ends lost 7 bases and 8 bases, in that order; junction bases with no gene match: 8. The germline V gene has CDR1 SNHLY and CDR2 FYNNEI. In DNA form, the CDR3 reads TGTGCCAGCATGGGAGTAGCGGGCTATGAGCAGTTCTTC. This sequence encodes CASMGVAGYEQFF.

This chain uses TRBV4-3 with TRBJ1-2; D gene unclear. The V end was cut by 0 bases, the J end by 4 bases, with 9 bases between. The CDR3 consists of 14 residues. Germline values: CDR1 LGHNA, CDR2 YSLEER. The chain's CDR3 is CASSQEGVSYGYTF. The CDR3 DNA reads as TGCGCCAGCAGCCAAGAGGGAGTTTCCTATGGCTACACCTTC.

This chain joins TRBV5-5 and TRBJ2-7, with 11 nucleotides matching TRBD1. Per the germline V gene, CDR1 is SGHKS and CDR2 is YYEKEE (reference sequence). V was clipped by 7 bases and J by 0 bases; unmatched bases: 3. This CDR3 region has 14 residues. Here the CDR3 DNA reads TGTGCCAGCGGACAGGGGGCACGCTCCTACGAGCAGTACTTC. Residues: CASGQGARSYEQYF.

The rearrangement joins TRBV5-4 to TRBJ1-1, with 9 nucleotides matching TRBD1. The germline CDR1 and CDR2 sequences are SGHNT and YYREEE (reference sequence). Germline trimming cut 3 bases from V and 1 base from J; bases unmatched to any gene: 10. This CDR3 is built from 17 residues. DNA for the CDR3: TGTGCCAGCAGCTCGAAACCGGGACAGGGACCGAACACTGAAGCTTTCTTT. Its translation is CASSSKPGQGPNTEAFF. Using reference TRBV5-4 and TRBJ1-1 for the parts outside the CDR3, the full variable domain is ETGVTQSPTHLIKTRGQQVTLRCSSQSGHNTVSWYQQALGQGPQFIFQYYREEENGRGNFPPRFSGLQFPNYSSELNVNALELDDSALYLCASSSKPGQGPNTEAFFGQGTRLTVV.

The V call is TRBV4-1, the J call TRBJ1-1, with 10 positions matching TRBD1. The CDR3 loop spans 15 amino acids. Germline loops: CDR1 MGHRA, CDR2 YSYEKL. Trimming cost V 4 bases and J 0 bases; bases outside gene matches: 2. The DNA of the CDR3 is TGCGCCAGCAGCCTCGACAGGGGGCTGAACACTGAAGCTTTCTTT. Residues: CASSLDRGLNTEAFF.

This clone was picked up one time. The rearrangement links TRBV19 to TRBJ2-7; possibly TRBD1 for D (6 bases). Germline values: CDR1 LNHDA, CDR2 SQIVND (reference sequence). The CDR3 spans 15 residues. Trimming left V 3 bases short and J 3 bases short, with 15 bases between. The CDR3 nucleotides read TGTGCCAGTAGTATTTCGTTGGGACAAAGCTACGAGCAGTACTTC. Amino acids: CASSISLGQSYEQYF.

This chain joins TRBV28 and TRBJ1-1; D unclear. Germline values: CDR1 MDHEN, CDR2 SYDVKM. CDR3 length: 14 amino acids. V lost 7 bases to trimming and J lost 3 bases, with 15 bases between them. CDR3 coding DNA: TGTGCCAGCATCTCCCGGGCGGGTGACACTGAAGCTTTCTTT. Translating it yields CASISRAGDTEAFF.

The V gene is TRBV7-2, the J gene TRBJ2-7; 7 positions agree with TRBD1. The CDR3 covers 14 residues. V lost 4 bases and J lost 2; bases outside the gene matches: 5. From germline, CDR1 is SGHTA and CDR2 FQGNSA. As DNA, the CDR3 is TGTGCCAGCAGCTCCGGGACAGCTCCCTACGAGCAGTACTTC. Translated: CASSSGTAPYEQYF.

The gene calls are TRBV28 and TRBJ2-5, with D possibly being TRBD1 (5 bases). The CDR3 has 15 residues. CDR1 is MDHEN, CDR2 SYDVKM, per germline. The V gene lost 5 bases and the J gene lost 4 bases, with 17 bases spanning the gap. CDR3 sequence (DNA): TGTGCCAGCAGTCGCCTTGGGGCAAGAGGAGAGACCCAGTACTTC. It specifies CASSRLGARGETQYF.